This record covers a single TCR beta chain. As yet, its antigen is unknown. Germline V gene sequence: CDR1 MNHEY, CDR2 SVGAGI. V lost 7 bases and J lost 8, with 12 bases in between. CDR3 size: 12 residues. TCRdb ran MiXCR on the reads and lists one entry per CDR3 protein. The sample lists approximately 910,000 distinct CDR3 sequences, around 31% seen once, with over 11% in the top ten. This sample is part of a study of T cell repertoires in cytomegalovirus infection. The study's findings and limits: HLA-C-restricted CMV clonotypes gave the most frequent clonotype in two of eight donors. Public TCR beta family frequency separated CMV-and-HLA carriers, including in an independent cohort.

The sequence came from a human donor in good health (CMV status not recorded). Some clones in this sample may be carry-over from other donors' samples. This sample comprised cultured CD8+ T cells from PBMCs, obtained from culture after CMV antigen stimulation. The gene calls are TRBV6-5 and TRBJ2-4; D unclear. The CDR3 spells CASTNSIDIQYF. In DNA form, the CDR3 reads TGTGCCAGCACCAATTCCATAGACATTCAGTACTTC.